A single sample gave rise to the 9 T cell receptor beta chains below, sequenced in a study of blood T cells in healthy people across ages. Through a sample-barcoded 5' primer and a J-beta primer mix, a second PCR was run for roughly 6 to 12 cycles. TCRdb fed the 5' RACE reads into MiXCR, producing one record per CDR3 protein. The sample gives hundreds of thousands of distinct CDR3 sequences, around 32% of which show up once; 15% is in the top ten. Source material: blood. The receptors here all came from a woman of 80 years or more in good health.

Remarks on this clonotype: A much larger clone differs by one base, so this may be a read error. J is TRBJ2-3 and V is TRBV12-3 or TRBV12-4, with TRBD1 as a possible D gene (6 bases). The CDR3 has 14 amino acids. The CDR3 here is CASSGPQGADAQYF. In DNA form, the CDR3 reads TGTGCCAGCAGTGGTCCACAGGGAGCAGATGCGCAGTATTTT.

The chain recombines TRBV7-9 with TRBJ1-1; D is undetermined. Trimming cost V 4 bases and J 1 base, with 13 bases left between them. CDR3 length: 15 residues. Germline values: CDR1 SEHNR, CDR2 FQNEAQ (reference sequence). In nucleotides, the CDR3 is TGTGCCAGCAGCTCACGAGGACCGAGGAACACTGAAGCTTTCTTT. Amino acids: CASSSRGPRNTEAFF.

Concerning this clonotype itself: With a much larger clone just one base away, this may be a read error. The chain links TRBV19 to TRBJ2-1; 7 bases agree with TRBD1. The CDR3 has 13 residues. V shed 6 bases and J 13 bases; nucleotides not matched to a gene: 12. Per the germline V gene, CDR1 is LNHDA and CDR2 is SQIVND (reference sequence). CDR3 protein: CASRSQGEETQFF. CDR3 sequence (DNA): TGTGCCAGTAGAAGTCAGGGGGAAGAGACCCAGTTCTTC.

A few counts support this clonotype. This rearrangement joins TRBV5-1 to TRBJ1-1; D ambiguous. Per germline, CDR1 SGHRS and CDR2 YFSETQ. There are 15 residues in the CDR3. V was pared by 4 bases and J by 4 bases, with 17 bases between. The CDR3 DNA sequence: TGCGCCAGCAGCCTGGACGGAACGATGAGCACTGAAGCTTTCTTT. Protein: CASSLDGTMSTEAFF.

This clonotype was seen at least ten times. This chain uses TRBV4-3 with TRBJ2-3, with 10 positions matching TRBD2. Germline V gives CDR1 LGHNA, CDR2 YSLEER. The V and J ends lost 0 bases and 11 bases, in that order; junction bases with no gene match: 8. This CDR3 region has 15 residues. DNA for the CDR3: TGCGCCAGCAGCCAAGATCCGGGACTAGCGTTTGAGCAGTATTTT. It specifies CASSQDPGLAFEQYF.

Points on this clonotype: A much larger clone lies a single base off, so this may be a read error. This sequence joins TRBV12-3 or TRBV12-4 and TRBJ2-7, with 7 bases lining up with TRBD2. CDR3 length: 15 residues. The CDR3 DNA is TGTGCCAGCAGTTTAAATTCGGGGGGTGGGTACGGGCAGTACTTC. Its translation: CASSLNSGGGYGQYF.

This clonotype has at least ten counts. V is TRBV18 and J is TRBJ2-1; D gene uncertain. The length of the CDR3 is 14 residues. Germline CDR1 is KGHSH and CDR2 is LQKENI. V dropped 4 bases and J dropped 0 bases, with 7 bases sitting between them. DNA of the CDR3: TGTGCCAGCTCACAGGACGGCTCCTACAATGAGCAGTTCTTC. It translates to CASSQDGSYNEQFF.

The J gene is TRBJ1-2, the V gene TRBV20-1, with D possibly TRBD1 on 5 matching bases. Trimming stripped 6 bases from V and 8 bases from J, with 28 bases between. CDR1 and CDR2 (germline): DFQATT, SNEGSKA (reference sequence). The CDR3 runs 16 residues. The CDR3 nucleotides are TGCAGTGCCCGAGAGAAGGGGACCGTAAGCCAGTACGGCTACACCTTC. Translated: CSAREKGTVSQYGYTF.

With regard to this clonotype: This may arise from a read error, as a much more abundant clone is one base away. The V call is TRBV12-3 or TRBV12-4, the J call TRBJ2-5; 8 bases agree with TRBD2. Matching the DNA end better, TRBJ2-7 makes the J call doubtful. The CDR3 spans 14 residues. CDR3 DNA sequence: TGTGCCAGCAGTTGCGGGACTAGGGGCTGCGAGCAGTACTTC. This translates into CASSCGTRGCEQYF.